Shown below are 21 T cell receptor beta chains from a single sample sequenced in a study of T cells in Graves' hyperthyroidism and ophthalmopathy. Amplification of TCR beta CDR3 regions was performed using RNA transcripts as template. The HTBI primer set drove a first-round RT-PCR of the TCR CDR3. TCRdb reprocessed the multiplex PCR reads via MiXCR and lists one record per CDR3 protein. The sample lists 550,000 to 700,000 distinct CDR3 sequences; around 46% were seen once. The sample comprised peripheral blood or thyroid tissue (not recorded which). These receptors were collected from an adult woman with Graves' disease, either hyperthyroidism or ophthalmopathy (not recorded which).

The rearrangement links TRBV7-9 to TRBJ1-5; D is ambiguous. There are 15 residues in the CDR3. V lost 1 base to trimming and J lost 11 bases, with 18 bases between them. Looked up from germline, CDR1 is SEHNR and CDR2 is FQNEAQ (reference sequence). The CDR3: CASSLVLAIQETQHF. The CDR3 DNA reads TGTGCCAGCAGCTTAGTCCTAGCGATCCAAGAGACCCAGCATTTT.

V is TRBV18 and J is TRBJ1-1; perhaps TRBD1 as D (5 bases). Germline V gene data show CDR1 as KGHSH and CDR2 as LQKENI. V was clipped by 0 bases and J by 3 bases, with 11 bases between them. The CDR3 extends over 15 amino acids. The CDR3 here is CASSPPSLGDTEAFF. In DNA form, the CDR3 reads TGTGCCAGCTCACCACCCAGCTTGGGGGACACTGAAGCTTTCTTT.

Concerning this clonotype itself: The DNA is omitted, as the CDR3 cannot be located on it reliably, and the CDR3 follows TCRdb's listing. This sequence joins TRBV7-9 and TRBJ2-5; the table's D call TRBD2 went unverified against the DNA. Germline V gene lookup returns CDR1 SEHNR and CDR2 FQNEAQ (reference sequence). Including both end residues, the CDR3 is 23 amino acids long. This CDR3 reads CASSPTSYTGELFFGEGGETQYF.

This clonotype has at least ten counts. CDR3 DNA sequence: TGCAGTGCTAGAAAGTCCCCGAGACTAGTAAATGAAAAACTGTTTTTT. It encodes CSARKSPRLVNEKLFF. V gene TRBV20-1 combines with J gene TRBJ1-4; D is undetermined. Germline V gene data show CDR1 as DFQATT and CDR2 as SNEGSKA (reference sequence). Trimming pared 2 bases from V and 5 bases from J, leaving 18 bases between. This CDR3 contains 16 residues.

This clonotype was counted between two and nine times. CDR3 DNA: TGTGCCAGCAGTTTATATCAGGGAAGAGAGACCCAGTACTTC. Its protein product is CASSLYQGRETQYF. The chain combines TRBV27 with TRBJ2-5; D is possibly TRBD1 (5 bases). CDR3 length equals 14 residues. V was pared by 1 base and J by 4 bases, with 10 bases between. CDR1 and CDR2 (germline): MNHEY, SMNVEV (reference sequence).

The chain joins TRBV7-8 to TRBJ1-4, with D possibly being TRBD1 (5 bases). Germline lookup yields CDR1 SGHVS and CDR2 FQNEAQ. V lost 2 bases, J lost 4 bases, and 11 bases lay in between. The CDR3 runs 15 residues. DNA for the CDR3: TGTGCCAGCAGCTTAAACCAGGGTTTTAATGAAAAACTGTTTTTT. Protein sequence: CASSLNQGFNEKLFF.

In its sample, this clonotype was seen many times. The CDR3 DNA sequence: TGCAGTGCACATACAGGGCTAAAGAACTATGGCTACACCTTC. As protein: CSAHTGLKNYGYTF. The chain links TRBV20-1 to TRBJ1-2, with a tentative D call TRBD1 (6 bases). In germline, CDR1 is DFQATT, CDR2 SNEGSKA (reference sequence). V was pared by 6 bases and J by 2 bases, with 16 bases between. The CDR3 runs 14 residues.

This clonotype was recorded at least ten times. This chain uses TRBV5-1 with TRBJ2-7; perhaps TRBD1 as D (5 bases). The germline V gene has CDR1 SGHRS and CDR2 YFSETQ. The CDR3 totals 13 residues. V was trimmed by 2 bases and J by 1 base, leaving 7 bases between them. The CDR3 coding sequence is TGCGCCAGCAGCTTCGACAGTTCCTACGAGCAGTACTTC. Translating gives CASSFDSSYEQYF.

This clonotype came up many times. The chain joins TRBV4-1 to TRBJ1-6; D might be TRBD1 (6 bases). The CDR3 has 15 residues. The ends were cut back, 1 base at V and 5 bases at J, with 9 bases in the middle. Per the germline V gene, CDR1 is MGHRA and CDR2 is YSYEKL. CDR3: CASSQGGQNNSPLHF. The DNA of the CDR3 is TGCGCCAGCAGCCAAGGGGGGCAGAATAATTCACCCCTCCACTTT.

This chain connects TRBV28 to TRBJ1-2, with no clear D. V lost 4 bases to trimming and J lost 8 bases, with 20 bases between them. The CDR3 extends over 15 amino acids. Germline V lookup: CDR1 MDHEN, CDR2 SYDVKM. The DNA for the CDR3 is TGTGCCAGCAGTTCCCCTTCGGGCCTGAGAGGCGGCTACACCTTC. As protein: CASSSPSGLRGGYTF.

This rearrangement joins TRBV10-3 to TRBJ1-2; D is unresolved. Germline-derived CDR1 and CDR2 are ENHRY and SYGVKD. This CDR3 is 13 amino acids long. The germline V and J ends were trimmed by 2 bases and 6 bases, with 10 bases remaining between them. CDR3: CAISEGVEDGYTF. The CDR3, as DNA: TGTGCCATCAGTGAGGGAGTGGAAGATGGCTACACCTTC.

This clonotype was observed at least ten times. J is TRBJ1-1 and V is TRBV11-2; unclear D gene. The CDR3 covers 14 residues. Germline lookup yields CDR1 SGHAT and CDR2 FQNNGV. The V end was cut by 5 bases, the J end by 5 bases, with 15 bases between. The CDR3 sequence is CASSPQPGRTEAFF. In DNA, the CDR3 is TGTGCCAGCAGCCCCCAACCGGGGAGGACTGAAGCTTTCTTT.

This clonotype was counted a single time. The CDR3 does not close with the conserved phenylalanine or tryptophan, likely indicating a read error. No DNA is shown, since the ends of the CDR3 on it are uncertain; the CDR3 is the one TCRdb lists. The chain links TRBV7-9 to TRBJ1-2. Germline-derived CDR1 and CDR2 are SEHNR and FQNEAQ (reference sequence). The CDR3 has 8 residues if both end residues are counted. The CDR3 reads CASSSRRA.

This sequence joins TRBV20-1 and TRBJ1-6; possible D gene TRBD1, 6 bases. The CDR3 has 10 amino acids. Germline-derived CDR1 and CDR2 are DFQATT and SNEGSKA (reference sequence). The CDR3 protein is CGSGTTPLHF. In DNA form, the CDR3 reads TGCGGAAGCGGGACAACACCCCTCCACTTT.

In DNA form, the CDR3 reads TGCAGTGCTAGAGACACAGGGACGTCGGAGACCCAGTACTTC. Its translation: CSARDTGTSETQYF. J is TRBJ2-5 and V is TRBV20-1; D possibly corresponds to TRBD1 (6 bases). Germline V gene data show CDR1 as DFQATT and CDR2 as SNEGSKA (reference sequence). This CDR3 has 14 residues. Trimming stripped 0 bases from V and 5 bases from J, with 13 bases between.

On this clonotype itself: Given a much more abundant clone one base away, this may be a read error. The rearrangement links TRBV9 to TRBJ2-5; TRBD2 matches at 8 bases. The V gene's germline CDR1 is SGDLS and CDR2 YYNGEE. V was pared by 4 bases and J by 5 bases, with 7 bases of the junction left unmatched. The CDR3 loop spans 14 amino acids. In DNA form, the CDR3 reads TGTGCCAGCAGCCGACTTAGCGGGACTGAGACCCAGTACTTC. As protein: CASSRLSGTETQYF.

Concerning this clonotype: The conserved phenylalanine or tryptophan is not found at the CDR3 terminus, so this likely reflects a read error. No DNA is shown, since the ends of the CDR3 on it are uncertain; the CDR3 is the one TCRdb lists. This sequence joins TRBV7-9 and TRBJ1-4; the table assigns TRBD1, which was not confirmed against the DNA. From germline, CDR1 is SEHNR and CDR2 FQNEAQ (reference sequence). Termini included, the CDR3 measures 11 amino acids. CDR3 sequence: CASTEDRGLIY.

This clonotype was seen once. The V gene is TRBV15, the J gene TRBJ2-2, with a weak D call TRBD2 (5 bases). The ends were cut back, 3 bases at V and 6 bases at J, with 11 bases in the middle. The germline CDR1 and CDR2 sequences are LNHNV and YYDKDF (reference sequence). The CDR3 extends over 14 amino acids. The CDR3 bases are TGTGCCACCAGCAGCTTGATCGGGGCCGGGGAGCTGTTTTTT. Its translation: CATSSLIGAGELFF.

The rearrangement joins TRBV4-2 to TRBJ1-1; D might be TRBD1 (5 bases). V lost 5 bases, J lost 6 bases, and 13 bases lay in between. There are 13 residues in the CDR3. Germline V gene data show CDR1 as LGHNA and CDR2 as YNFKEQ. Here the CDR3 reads CASSSGTGPEAFF. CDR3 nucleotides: TGTGCCAGCAGCTCCGGGACGGGCCCTGAAGCTTTCTTT.

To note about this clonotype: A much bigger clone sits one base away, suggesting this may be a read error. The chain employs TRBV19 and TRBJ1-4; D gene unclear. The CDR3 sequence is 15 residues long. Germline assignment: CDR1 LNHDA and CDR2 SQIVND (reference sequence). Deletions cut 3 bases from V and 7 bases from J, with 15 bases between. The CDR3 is CASSIRSSPSEKLFF. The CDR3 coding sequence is TGTGCCAGTAGTATCCGGTCTTCGCCTAGTGAAAAACTGTTTTTT. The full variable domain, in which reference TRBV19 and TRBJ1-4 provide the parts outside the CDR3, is DGGITQSPKYLFRKEGQNVTLSCEQNLNHDAMYWYRQDPGQGLRLIYYSQIVNDFQKGDIAEGYSVSREKKESFPLTVTSAQKNPTAFYLCASSIRSSPSEKLFFGSGTQLSVL.

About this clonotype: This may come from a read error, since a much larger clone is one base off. In DNA, the CDR3 is TGCGCCAGCAGCTCTGGACGGGGGGAACTCTCTGGAAACACCATATATTTT. This gives the protein CASSSGRGELSGNTIYF. This chain uses TRBV5-1 with TRBJ1-3, with a possible D match to TRBD1 (5 bases). CDR1 is SGHRS, CDR2 YFSETQ, per germline. CDR3 length equals 17 residues. Deletions cut 3 bases from V and 0 bases from J, with 16 bases between.